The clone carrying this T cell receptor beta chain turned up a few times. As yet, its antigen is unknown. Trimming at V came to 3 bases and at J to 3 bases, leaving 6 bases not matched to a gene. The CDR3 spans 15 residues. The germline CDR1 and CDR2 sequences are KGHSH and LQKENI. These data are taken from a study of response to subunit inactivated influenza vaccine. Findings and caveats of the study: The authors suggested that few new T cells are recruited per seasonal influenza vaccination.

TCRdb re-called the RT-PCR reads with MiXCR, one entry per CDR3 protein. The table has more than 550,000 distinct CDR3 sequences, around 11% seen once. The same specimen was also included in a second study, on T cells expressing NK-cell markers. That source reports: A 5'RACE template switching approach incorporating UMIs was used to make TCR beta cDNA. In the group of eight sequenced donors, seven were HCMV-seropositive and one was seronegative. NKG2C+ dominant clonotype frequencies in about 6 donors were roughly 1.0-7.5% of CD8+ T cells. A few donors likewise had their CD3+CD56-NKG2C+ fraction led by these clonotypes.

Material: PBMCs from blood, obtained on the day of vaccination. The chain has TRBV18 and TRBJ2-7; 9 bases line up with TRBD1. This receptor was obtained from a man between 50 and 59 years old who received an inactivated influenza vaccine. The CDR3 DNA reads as TGTGCCAGCTCACCCATGACAGGGGGTATCTACGAGCAGTACTTC. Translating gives CASSPMTGGIYEQYF. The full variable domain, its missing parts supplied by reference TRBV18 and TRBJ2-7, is NAGVMQNPRHLVRRRGQEARLRCSPMKGHSHVYWYRQLPEEGLKFMVYLQKENIIDESGMPKERFSAEFPKEGPSILRIQQVVRGDSAAYFCASSPMTGGIYEQYFGPGTRLTVT.